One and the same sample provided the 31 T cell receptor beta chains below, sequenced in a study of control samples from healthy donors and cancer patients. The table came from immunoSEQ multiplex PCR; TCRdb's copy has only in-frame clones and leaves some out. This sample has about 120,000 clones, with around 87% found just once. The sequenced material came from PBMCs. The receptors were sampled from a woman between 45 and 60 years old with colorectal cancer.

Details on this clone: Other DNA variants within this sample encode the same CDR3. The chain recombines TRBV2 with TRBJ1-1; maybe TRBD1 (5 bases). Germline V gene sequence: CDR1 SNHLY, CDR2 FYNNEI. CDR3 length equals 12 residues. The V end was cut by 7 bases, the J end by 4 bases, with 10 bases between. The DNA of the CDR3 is TGTGCCAGCACGCGGGGGGGCACTGAAGCTTTCTTT. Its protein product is CASTRGGTEAFF.

As DNA, the CDR3 is TGCGCCAGCAGACAGGTTAATTCACCCCTCCACTTT. As protein: CASRQVNSPLHF. This chain uses TRBV5-1 with TRBJ1-6, with D possibly TRBD1 on 5 matching bases. The CDR3 consists of 12 residues. The ends were cut back, 5 bases at V and 6 bases at J, with 6 bases in the middle. Germline V gene data show CDR1 as SGHRS and CDR2 as YFSETQ.

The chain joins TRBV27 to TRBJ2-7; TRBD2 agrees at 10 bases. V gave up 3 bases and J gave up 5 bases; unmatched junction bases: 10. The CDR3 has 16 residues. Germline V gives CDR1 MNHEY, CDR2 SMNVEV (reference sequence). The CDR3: CASSFSTTSGLDEQYF. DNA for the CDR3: TGTGCCAGCAGTTTCTCTACGACTAGCGGGCTGGACGAGCAGTACTTC.

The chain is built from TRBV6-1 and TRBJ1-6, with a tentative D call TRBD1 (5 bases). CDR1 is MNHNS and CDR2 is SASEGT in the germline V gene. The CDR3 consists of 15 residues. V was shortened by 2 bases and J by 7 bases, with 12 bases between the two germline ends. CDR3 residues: CASSENPGRNSPLHF. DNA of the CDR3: TGTGCCAGCAGTGAAAACCCAGGGAGAAATTCACCCCTCCACTTT.

The CDR3 loop reads CASSVVAGRSDTQYF. The CDR3 DNA is TGTGCCAGCAGCGTAGTAGCGGGGAGGTCAGATACGCAGTATTTT. This chain connects TRBV9 to TRBJ2-3, with TRBD2 matching over 8 bases. Germline trimming cut 0 bases from V and 4 bases from J; bases unmatched to any gene: 4. The CDR3 runs to 15 residues. Germline V CDR1 and CDR2: SGDLS, YYNGEE.

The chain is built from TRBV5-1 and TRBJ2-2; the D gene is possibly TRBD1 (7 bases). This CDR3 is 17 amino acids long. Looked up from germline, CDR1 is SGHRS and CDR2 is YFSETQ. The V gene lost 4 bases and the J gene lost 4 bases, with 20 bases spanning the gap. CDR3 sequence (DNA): TGCGCCAGCAGCCCATTACCGACAGGGAGGTCCACCGGGGAGCTGTTTTTT. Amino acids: CASSPLPTGRSTGELFF.

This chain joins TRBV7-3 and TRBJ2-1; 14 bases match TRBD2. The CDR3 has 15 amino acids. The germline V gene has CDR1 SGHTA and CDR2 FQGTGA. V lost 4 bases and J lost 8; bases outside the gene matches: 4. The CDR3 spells CASSSGLAGVHEQFF. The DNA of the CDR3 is TGTGCCAGCAGCTCGGGACTAGCGGGGGTCCATGAGCAGTTCTTC.

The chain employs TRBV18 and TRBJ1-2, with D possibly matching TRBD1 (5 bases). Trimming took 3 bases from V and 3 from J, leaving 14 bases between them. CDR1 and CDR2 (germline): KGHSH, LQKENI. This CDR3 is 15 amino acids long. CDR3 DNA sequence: TGTGCCAGCTCACCTTCCGGCAGGGCGGACTATGGCTACACCTTC. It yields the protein CASSPSGRADYGYTF.

Written as DNA, the CDR3 is TGTGCCAGCAGCTTAGGTGATAGTAGAAGCACTGAAGCTTTCTTT. Its translation: CASSLGDSRSTEAFF. The chain combines TRBV7-2 with TRBJ1-1; D gene ambiguous. V was clipped by 1 base and J by 4 bases, with 13 bases between them. CDR3 length: 15 amino acids. Germline CDR1 is SGHTA and CDR2 is FQGNSA.

The CDR3 nucleotides read TGTGCCAGCAGTTATCTTGGGACAGGCTTAGGCTATGGCTACACCTTC. Translating gives CASSYLGTGLGYGYTF. The rearrangement uses TRBV6-5 and TRBJ1-2, with 8 positions matching TRBD1. Losses at the gene ends were 3 bases for V and 4 bases for J; bases not matched to a gene: 10. CDR1 MNHEY and CDR2 SVGAGI come from the germline V gene. The CDR3 length is 16 residues.

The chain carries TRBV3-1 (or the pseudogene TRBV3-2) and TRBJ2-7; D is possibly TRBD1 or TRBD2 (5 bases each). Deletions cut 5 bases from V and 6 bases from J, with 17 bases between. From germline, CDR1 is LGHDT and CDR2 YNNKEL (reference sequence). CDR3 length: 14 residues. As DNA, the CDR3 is TGTGCCAGCAGCAACCCCTGGGGGAAAGGCGAGCAGTACTTC. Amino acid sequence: CASSNPWGKGEQYF.

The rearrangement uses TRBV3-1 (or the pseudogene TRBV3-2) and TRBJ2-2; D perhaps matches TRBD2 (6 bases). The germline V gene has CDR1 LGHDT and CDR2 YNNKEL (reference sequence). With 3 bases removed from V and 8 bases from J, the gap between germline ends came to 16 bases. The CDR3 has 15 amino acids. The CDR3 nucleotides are TGTGCCAGCAGCCAGAGGACTACACAAAAGGGGGAGCTGTTTTTT. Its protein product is CASSQRTTQKGELFF.

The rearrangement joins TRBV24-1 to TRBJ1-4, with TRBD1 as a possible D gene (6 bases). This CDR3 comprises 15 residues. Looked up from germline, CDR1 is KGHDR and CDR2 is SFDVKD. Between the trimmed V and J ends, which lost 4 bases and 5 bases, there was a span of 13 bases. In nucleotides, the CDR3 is TGTGCCACCAGTGACCGGACAGCGTCGAATGAAAAACTGTTTTTT. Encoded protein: CATSDRTASNEKLFF.

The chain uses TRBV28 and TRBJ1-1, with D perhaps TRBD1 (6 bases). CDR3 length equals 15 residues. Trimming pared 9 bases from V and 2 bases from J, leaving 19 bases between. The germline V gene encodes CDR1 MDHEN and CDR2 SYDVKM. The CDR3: CASTIWKGGNTEAFF. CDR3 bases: TGTGCCAGTACGATATGGAAGGGGGGAAACACTGAAGCTTTCTTT.

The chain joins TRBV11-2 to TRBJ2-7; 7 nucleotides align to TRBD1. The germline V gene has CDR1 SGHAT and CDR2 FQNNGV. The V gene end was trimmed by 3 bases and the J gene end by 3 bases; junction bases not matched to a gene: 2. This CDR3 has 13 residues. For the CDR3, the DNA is TGTGCCAGCAGCTTTAGGGACAGCTACGAGCAGTACTTC. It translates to CASSFRDSYEQYF. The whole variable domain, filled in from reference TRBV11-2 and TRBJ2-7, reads EAGVAQSPRYKIIEKRQSVAFWCNPISGHATLYWYQQILGQGPKLLIQFQNNGVVDDSQLPKDRFSAERLKGVDSTLKIQPAKLEDSAVYLCASSFRDSYEQYFGPGTRLTVT.

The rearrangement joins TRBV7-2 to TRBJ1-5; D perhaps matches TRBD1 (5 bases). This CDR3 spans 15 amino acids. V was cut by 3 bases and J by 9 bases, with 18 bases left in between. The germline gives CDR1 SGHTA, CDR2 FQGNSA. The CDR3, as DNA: TGTGCCAGCAGCTTCAGCGGGTTCCAGGGACGGCCCCAGCATTTT. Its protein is CASSFSGFQGRPQHF.

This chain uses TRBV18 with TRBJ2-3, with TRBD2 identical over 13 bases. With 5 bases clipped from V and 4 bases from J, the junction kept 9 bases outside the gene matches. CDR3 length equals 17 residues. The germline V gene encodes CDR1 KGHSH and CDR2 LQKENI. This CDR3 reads CASSTSGRVSGPDTQYF. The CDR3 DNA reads TGTGCCAGCTCAACTAGCGGGAGGGTGTCTGGCCCAGATACGCAGTATTTT.

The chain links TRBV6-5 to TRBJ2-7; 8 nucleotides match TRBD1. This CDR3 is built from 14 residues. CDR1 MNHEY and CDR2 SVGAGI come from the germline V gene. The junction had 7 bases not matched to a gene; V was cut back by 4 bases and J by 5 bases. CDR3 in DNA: TGTGCCAGCAGTTGGCAGGGGGCGGTGGACGAGCAGTACTTC. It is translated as CASSWQGAVDEQYF.

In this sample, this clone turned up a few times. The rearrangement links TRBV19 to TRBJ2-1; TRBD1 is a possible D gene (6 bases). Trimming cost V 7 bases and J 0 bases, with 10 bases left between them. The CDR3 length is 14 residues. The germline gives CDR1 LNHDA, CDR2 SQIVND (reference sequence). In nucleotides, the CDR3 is TGTGCCAGTAATAGGGGGAGCTCCTACAATGAGCAGTTCTTC. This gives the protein CASNRGSSYNEQFF.

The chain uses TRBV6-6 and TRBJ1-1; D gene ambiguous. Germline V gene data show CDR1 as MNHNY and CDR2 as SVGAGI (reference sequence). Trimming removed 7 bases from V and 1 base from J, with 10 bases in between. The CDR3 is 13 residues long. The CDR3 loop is CASNIQANTEAFF. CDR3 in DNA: TGTGCCAGCAACATCCAGGCGAACACTGAAGCTTTCTTT.

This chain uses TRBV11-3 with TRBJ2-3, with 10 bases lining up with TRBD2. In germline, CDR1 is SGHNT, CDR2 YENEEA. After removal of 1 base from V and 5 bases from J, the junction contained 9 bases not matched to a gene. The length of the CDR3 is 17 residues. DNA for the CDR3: TGTGCCAGCAGCTTAGGCGGAGCGGGAGGGCCCAAAGATACGCAGTATTTT. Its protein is CASSLGGAGGPKDTQYF.

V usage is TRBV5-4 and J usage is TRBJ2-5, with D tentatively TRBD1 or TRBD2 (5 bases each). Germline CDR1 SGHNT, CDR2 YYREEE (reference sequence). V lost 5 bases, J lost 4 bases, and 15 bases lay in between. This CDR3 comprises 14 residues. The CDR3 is CASSYGGLGETQYF. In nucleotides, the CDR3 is TGTGCCAGCAGTTATGGGGGTTTGGGAGAGACCCAGTACTTC.

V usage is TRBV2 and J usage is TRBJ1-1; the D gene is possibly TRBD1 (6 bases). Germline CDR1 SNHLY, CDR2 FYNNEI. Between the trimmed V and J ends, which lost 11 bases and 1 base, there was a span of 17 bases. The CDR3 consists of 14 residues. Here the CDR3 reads CAVTRGEENTEAFF. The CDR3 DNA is TGTGCCGTTACTAGGGGGGAAGAGAACACTGAAGCTTTCTTT. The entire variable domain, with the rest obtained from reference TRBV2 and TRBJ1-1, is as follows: EPEVTQTPSHQVTQMGQEVILRCVPISNHLYFYWYRQILGQKVEFLVSFYNNEISEKSEIFDDQFSVERPDGSNFTLKIRSTKLEDSAMYFCAVTRGEENTEAFFGQGTRLTVV.

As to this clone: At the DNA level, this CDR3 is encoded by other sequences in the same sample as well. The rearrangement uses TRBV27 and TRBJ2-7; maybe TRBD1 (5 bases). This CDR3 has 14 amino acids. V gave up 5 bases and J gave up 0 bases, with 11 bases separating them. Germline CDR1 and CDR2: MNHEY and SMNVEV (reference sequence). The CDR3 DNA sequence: TGTGCCAGCAGTCTGACAGCTCTCTCCTACGAGCAGTACTTC. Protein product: CASSLTALSYEQYF.

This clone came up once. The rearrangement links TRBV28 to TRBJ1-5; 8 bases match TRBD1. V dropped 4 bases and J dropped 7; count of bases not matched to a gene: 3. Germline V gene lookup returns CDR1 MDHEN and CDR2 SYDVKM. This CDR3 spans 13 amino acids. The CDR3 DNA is TGTGCCAGCAGTTCACAGGGGGTCCAGCCCCAGCATTTT. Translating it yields CASSSQGVQPQHF.

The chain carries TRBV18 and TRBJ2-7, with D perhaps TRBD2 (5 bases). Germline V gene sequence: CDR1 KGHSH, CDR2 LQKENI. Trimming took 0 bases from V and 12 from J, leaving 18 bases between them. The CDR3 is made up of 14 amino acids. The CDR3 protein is CASSPPLRESILYF. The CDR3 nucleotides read TGTGCCAGCTCACCACCTTTAAGGGAGTCAATCCTGTACTTC.

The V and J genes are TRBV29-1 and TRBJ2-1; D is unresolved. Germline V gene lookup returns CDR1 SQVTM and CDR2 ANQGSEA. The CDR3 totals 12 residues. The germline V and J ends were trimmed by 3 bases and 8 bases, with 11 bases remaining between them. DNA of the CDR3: TGCAGCGTTGAGGTTCGGGCGGATGAGCAGTTCTTC. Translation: CSVEVRADEQFF.

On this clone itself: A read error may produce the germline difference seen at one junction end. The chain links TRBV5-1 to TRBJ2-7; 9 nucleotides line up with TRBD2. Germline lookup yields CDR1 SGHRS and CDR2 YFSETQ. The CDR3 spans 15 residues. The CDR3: CARSAGGDSPGEQYF. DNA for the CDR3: TGCGCCCGCAGCGCGGGGGGGGACTCCCCTGGGGAGCAGTACTTC.

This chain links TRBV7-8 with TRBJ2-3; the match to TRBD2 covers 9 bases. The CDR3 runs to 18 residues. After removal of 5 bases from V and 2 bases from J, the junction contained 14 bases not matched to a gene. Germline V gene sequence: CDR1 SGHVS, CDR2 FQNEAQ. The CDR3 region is CASSADVLAGVSTDTQYF. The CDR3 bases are TGTGCCAGCAGCGCAGACGTCTTAGCGGGAGTTTCCACAGATACGCAGTATTTT.

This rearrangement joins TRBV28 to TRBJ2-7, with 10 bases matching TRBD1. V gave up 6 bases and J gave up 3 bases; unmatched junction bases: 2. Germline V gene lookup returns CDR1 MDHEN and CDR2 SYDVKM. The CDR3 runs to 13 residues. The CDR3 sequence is CASRGTGDYEQYF. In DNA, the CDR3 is TGTGCCAGCAGAGGGACAGGGGACTACGAGCAGTACTTC.

The CDR3 DNA sequence: TGTGCCAGCAGCGCCAGACCAGCGGGAGGAAACTACAATGAGCAGTTCTTC. It translates to CASSARPAGGNYNEQFF. This chain joins TRBV9 and TRBJ2-1, with 9 bases that match TRBD2. The germline gives CDR1 SGDLS, CDR2 YYNGEE. Losses at the gene ends were 3 bases for V and 3 bases for J; bases not matched to a gene: 10. There are 17 residues in the CDR3.